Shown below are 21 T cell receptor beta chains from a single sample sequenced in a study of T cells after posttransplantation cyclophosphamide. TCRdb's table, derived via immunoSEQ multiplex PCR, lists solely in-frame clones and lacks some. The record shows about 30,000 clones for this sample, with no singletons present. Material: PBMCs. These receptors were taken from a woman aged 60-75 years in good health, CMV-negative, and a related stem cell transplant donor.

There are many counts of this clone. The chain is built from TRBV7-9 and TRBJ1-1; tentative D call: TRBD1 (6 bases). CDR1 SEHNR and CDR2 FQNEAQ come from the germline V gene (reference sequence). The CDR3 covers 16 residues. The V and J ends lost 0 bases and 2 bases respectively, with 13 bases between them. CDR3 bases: TGTGCCAGCAGCTTAGCGGGGGGGCGGACAAACACTGAAGCTTTCTTT. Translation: CASSLAGGRTNTEAFF.

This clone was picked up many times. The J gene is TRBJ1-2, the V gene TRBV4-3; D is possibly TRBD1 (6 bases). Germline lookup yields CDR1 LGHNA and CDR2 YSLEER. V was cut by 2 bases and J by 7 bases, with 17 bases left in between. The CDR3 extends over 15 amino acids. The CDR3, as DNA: TGCGCCAGCAGCCAACCTGACGGGGGGCGGGGTGGCTACACCTTC. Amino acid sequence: CASSQPDGGRGGYTF.

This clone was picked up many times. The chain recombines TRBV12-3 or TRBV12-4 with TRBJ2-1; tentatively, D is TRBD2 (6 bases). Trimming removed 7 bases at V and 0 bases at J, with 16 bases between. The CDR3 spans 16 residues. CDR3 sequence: CASTRHRGSSYNEQFF. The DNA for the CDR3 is TGTGCCAGCACCCGTCACCGGGGGAGCTCCTACAATGAGCAGTTCTTC.

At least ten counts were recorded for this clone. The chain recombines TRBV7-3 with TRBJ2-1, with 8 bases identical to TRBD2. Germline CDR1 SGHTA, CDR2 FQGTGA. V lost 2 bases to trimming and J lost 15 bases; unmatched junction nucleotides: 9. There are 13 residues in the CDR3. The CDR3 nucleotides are TGTGCCAGCAGCTTACCCCCAGCGGGGGAGGCGTTCTTC. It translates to CASSLPPAGEAFF.

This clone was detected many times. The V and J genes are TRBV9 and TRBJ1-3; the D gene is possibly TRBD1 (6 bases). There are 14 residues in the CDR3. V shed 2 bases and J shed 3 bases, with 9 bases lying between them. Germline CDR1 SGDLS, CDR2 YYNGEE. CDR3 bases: TGTGCCAGCAGCGTTCCCAGGGGTGGAAACACCATATATTTT. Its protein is CASSVPRGGNTIYF.

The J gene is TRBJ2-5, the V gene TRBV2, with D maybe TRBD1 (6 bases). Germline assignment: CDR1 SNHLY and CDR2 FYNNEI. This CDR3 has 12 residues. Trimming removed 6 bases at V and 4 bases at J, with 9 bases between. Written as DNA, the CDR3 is TGTGCCAGCAGACAGGGTGGAGAGACCCAGTACTTC. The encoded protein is CASRQGGETQYF.

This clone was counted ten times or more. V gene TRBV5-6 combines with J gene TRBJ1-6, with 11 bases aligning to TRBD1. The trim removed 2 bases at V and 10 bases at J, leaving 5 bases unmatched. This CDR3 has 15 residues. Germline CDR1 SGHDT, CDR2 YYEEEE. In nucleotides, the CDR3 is TGTGCCAGCAGCTTACCCGGGACAGGGGGGTCACCCCTCCACTTT. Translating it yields CASSLPGTGGSPLHF.

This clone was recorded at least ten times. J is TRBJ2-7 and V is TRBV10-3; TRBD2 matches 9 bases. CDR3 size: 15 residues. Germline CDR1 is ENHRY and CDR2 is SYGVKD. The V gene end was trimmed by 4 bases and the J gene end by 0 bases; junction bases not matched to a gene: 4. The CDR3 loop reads CAISATSGSSYEQYF. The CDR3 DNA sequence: TGTGCCATCAGTGCGACTAGCGGAAGCTCCTACGAGCAGTACTTC.

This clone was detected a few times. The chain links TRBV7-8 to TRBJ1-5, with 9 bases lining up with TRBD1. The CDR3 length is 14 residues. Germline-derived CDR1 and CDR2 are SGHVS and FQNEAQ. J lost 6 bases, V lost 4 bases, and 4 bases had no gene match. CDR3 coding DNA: TGTGCCAGCAGCTCCGGGACAGGGACTCAGCCCCAGCATTTT. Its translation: CASSSGTGTQPQHF.

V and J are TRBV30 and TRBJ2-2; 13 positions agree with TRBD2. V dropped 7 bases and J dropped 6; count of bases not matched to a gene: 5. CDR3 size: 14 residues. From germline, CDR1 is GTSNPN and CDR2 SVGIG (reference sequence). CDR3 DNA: TGTGCCTATGATACTAGCGGGGGGGCCGGGGAGCTGTTTTTT. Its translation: CAYDTSGGAGELFF.

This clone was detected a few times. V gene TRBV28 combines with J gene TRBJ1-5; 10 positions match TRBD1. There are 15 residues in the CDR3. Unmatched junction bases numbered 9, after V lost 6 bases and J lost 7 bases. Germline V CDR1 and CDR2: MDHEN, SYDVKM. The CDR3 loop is CASSLGQGYRQPQHF. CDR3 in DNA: TGTGCCAGCAGCCTGGGACAGGGGTATCGGCAGCCCCAGCATTTT.

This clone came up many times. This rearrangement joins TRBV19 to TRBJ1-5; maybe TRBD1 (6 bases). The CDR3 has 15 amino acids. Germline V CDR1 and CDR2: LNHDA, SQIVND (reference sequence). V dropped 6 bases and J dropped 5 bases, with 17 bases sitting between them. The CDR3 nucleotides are TGTGCCAGTAGAACAAAAGGACAGAACCATCAGCCCCAGCATTTT. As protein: CASRTKGQNHQPQHF.

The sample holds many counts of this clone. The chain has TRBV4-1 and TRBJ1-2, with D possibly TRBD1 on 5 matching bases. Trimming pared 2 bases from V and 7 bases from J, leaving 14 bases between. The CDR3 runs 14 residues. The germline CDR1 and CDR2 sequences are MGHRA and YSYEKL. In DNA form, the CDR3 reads TGCGCCAGCAGCCAACCGACAGACCCGAGTGGCTACACCTTC. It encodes CASSQPTDPSGYTF.

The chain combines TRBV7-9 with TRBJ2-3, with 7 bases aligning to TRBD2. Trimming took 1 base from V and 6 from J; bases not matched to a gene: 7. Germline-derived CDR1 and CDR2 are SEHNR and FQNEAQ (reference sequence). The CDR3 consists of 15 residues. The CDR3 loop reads CASSLGTRKDDTQYF. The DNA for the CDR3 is TGTGCCAGCAGCTTAGGGACTAGGAAAGATGATACGCAGTATTTT.

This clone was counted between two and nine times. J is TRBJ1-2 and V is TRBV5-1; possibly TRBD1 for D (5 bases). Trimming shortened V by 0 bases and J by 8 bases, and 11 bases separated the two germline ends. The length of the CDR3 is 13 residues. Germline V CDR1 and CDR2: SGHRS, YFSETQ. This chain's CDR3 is CASSLEPGQGYTF. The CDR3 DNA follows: TGCGCCAGCAGCTTGGAGCCAGGGCAAGGCTACACCTTC.

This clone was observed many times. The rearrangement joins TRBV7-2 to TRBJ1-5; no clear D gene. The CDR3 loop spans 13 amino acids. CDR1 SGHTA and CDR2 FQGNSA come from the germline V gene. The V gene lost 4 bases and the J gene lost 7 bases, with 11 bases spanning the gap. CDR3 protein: CASSSGTGQPQHF. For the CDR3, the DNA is TGTGCCAGCAGCTCTGGAACCGGGCAGCCCCAGCATTTT. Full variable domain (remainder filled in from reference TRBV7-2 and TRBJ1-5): GAGVSQSPSNKVTEKGKDVELRCDPISGHTALYWYRQSLGQGLEFLIYFQGNSAPDKSGLPSDRFSAERTGGSVSTLTIQRTQQEDSAVYLCASSSGTGQPQHFGDGTRLSIL.

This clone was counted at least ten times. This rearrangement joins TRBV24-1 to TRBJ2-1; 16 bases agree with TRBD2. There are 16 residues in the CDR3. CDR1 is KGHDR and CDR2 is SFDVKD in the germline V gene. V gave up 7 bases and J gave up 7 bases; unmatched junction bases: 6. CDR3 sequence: CATRGTSGGAWNEQFF. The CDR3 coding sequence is TGTGCCACCAGGGGGACTAGCGGGGGGGCTTGGAATGAGCAGTTCTTC.

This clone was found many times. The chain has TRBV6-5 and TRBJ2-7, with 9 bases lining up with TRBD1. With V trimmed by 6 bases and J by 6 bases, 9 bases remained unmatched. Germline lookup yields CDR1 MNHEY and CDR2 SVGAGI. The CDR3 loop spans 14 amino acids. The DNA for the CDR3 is TGTGCCAGCAGCCCCGGGACAGGGCTCCCCGAGCAGTACTTC. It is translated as CASSPGTGLPEQYF.

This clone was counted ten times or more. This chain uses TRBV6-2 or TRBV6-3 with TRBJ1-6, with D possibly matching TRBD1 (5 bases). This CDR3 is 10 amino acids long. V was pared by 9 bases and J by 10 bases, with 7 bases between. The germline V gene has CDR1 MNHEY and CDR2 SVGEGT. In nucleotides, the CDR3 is TGTGCCAGAGGGGAATCACCCCTCCACTTT. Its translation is CARGESPLHF.

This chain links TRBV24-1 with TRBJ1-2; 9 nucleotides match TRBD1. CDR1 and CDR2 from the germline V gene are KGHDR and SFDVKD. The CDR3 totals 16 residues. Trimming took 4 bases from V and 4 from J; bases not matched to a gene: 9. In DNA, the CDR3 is TGTGCCACCAGTGACAGGACAGGGGAAACCGGCTATGGCTACACCTTC. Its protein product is CATSDRTGETGYGYTF.

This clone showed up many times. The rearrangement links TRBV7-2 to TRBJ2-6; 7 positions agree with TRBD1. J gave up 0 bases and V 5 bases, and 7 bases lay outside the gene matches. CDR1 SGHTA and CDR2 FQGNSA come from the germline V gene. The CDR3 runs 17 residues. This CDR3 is CASSPRTGSSGANVLTF. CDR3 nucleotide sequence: TGTGCCAGCAGCCCTCGGACAGGAAGCTCTGGGGCCAACGTCCTGACTTTC. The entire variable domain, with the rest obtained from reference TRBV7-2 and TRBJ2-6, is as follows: GAGVSQSPSNKVTEKGKDVELRCDPISGHTALYWYRQSLGQGLEFLIYFQGNSAPDKSGLPSDRFSAERTGGSVSTLTIQRTQQEDSAVYLCASSPRTGSSGANVLTFGAGSRLTVL.